Here is one T cell receptor beta chain with its context. This entry belongs to a study of blood T cell repertoires in COVID-19. Whole-study context: Nucleic acid was either cDNA or gDNA, and it came from T cells, B-cell-depleted T cells, or PBMCs.

The germline V gene encodes CDR1 KGHDR and CDR2 SFDVKD. This CDR3 is 19 amino acids long. V was clipped by 2 bases and J by 7 bases; unmatched bases: 15. The data were produced by immunoSEQ multiplex PCR, yet TCRdb's version contains in-frame clones alone and is incomplete. The profile shows over 250,000 clones, roughly 90% of them singletons. The source is a woman in her seventies with COVID-19, enrolled during active disease. The chain is built from TRBV24-1 and TRBJ2-3; 12 nucleotides align to TRBD2. Sample: peripheral blood. The CDR3 is CATSDSSTSGGPGWNTQYF. The CDR3 DNA sequence: TGTGCCACCAGTGATTCCAGTACTAGCGGGGGGCCCGGGTGGAATACGCAGTATTTT.